This T cell receptor (beta chain) was identified in a study of cytomegalovirus exposure and HLA in healthy donors. The PCR employed 60 Vbeta primers together with 13 Jbeta primers. Authors' processing steps: Later analysis identified around 85 million unique TCR beta chains, approximately 10 million shared. Measured with immunoSEQ multiplex PCR; TCRdb has only the in-frame clones, and not every one. Clone size and V and J calls were adopted from that table, with D and trimming inferred from the DNA. Of more than 150,000 clones listed, less than 90% are singletons. General study points: Roughly even sequencing depth across donors was the assumption behind the presence/absence analyses. A later analysis, which compared TCR beta chains of equal frequency, found the HLA-associated ones more clonally expanded. The study flagged approximately 180 TCR beta chains as cytomegalovirus-associated.

The germline V gene has CDR1 SEHNR and CDR2 FQNEAQ (reference sequence). The CDR3 consists of 13 residues. Trimming stripped 1 base from V and 10 bases from J, with 11 bases between. Concerning this clone itself: Its antigen is not identified.

The sequencing sample was made of PBMCs. The V and J genes are TRBV7-9 and TRBJ2-1; D is undetermined. This clonotype originated in a girl between 10 and 17 years old in good health and CMV-seropositive. For the CDR3, the DNA is TGTGCCAGCAGCTTAGGTAATCGGCGGGAGCAGTTCTTC. Its protein product is CASSLGNRREQFF.